This T cell receptor beta chain originates from a study of blood T cells in healthy people across ages. Study in general: With template switching, about one barcoded beta molecule was captured per two T cells.

The germline V gene encodes CDR1 SGHDN and CDR2 FVKESK. This CDR3 is built from 16 residues. As concerns this clonotype: Antigen unknown.

Next came a second PCR, run for roughly 6 to 11 cycles, which used a sample-barcoded 5' primer along with a J-beta primer mix. TCRdb ran MiXCR on the 5' RACE reads and lists one entry per CDR3 protein. The profile covers about 650,000 distinct CDR3 sequences, with more than 45% appearing a single time and less than 15% taken by the ten largest. Study conclusions and caveats: Calculation of diversity from one million T cells yielded estimates considered to be underestimates.

This receptor was obtained from a woman older than 75 in good health. This chain joins TRBV14 and TRBJ2-1, with D perhaps TRBD1 (5 bases). TRBJ2-7 matches the DNA end more closely, so the J call is doubtful. Sample: blood. CDR3: CASSQGNRRHYNEQYF. The DNA for the CDR3 is TGTGCCAGCAGCCAAGGGAACAGGAGACACTACAATGAGCAGTACTTC.